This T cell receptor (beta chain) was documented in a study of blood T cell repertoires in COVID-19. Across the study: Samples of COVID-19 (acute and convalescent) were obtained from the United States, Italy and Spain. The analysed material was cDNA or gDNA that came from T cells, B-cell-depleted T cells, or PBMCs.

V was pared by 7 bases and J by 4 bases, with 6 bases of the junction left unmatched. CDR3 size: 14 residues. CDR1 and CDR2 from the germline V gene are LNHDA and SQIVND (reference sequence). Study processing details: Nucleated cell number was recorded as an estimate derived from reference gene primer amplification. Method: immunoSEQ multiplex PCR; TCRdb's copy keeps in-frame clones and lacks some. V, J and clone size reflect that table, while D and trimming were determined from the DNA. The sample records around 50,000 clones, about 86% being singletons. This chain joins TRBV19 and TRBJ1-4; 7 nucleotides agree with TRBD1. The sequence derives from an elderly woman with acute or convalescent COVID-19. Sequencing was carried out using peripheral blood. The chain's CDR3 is CASTSQGFNEKLFF. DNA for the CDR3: TGTGCCAGTACTTCACAGGGGTTTAATGAAAAACTGTTTTTT. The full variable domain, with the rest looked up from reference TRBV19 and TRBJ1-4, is DGGITQSPKYLFRKEGQNVTLSCEQNLNHDAMYWYRQDPGQGLRLIYYSQIVNDFQKGDIAEGYSVSREKKESFPLTVTSAQKNPTAFYLCASTSQGFNEKLFFGSGTQLSVL.